These 6 T cell receptor beta chains share one sample of origin, sequenced in a study of OX40 agonist ivuxolimab in advanced cancers. Some clones are missing from TCRdb's copy, which holds only in-frame ones; the method was immunoSEQ multiplex PCR. Found here are under 70,000 clones, less than 85% of them singletons; the top ten hold approximately 4.3%. Sequences were derived from CD4+ or CD8+ T cells sorted from blood, sampled in a trial of the OX40 agonist ivuxolimab. All receptors come from an adult with an advanced solid tumor such as melanoma, head and neck, liver or kidney cancer.

The chain joins TRBV27 to TRBJ1-1; no firm D call. Germline CDR1 MNHEY, CDR2 SMNVEV (reference sequence). CDR3 size: 14 residues. Trimming took off 0 bases at V and 4 bases at J, with 9 bases between the two ends. In DNA, the CDR3 is TGTGCCAGCAGTTTATCGTCGCGCACCACTGAAGCTTTCTTT. This translates into CASSLSSRTTEAFF.

The gene calls are TRBV19 and TRBJ2-7; D possibly corresponds to TRBD1 (6 bases). V was clipped by 6 bases and J by 0 bases, with 12 bases between them. Looked up from germline, CDR1 is LNHDA and CDR2 is SQIVND (reference sequence). The CDR3 totals 14 residues. CDR3 protein: CASSRQVSSYEQYF. The CDR3 nucleotides are TGTGCCAGTAGCAGACAGGTTTCCTCCTACGAGCAGTACTTC.

The rearrangement links TRBV6-1 to TRBJ1-5, with D unclear. The CDR3 contains 13 residues. The ends were cut back, 8 bases at V and 0 bases at J, with 8 bases in the middle. Per the germline V gene, CDR1 is MNHNS and CDR2 is SASEGT. The CDR3 DNA sequence: TGTGCCAGCGTTGTAGGTAGCAATCAGCCCCAGCATTTT. This translates into CASVVGSNQPQHF.

This clone has more than one count but fewer than ten. The chain is built from TRBV28 and TRBJ2-5; TRBD1 is a possible D gene (5 bases). The CDR3 extends over 15 amino acids. With 5 bases removed from V and 1 base from J, the gap between germline ends came to 14 bases. Germline CDR1 is MDHEN and CDR2 is SYDVKM. In DNA, the CDR3 is TGTGCCAGCAGTAAAGGGGCCGAACTCCAAGAGACCCAGTACTTC. As protein: CASSKGAELQETQYF.

This chain uses TRBV5-1 with TRBJ1-4, with D unresolved. This CDR3 has 12 residues. Germline CDR1 SGHRS, CDR2 YFSETQ. V was trimmed by 0 bases and J by 7 bases, leaving 4 bases between them. The chain's CDR3 is CASSLDREKLFF. The CDR3 DNA reads as TGCGCCAGCAGCTTGGATCGTGAAAAACTGTTTTTT.

The chain combines TRBV19 with TRBJ2-1; TRBD1 aligns across 8 bases. Germline CDR1 LNHDA, CDR2 SQIVND (reference sequence). V dropped 3 bases and J dropped 6; count of bases not matched to a gene: 4. CDR3 length: 14 residues. This chain's CDR3 is CASSIQGATNEQFF. The CDR3 bases are TGTGCCAGTAGTATTCAGGGGGCGACCAATGAGCAGTTCTTC.